The source of this T cell receptor beta chain is a study of cytomegalovirus exposure and HLA in healthy donors (dated by TCRdb to 2017 to 2019). Describing the broader study: In an earlier analysis of approximately 500 of the donors, 276 Gb of sequence data and 117 million unique TCR beta sequences from roughly 200 million T cells were reported. An early release covering around 630 HLA-typed donors comprised 250 to 350 gigabases of sequencing data and roughly 85 million unique TCR sequences. Of the roughly 400 genotyped donors, about 80% fell in the genetic ancestry cluster associated with self-reported Caucasian donors. The aim of the study was to test whether cataloging public T cell receptors could identify signatures of past pathogen exposure. The T cell repertoires of roughly 660 subjects were profiled by immunosequencing and related to cytomegalovirus serostatus. In addition to the first cohort of approximately 670 subjects, a separate validation cohort of 120 different subjects was used. To predict cytomegalovirus infection status, the study combined high-throughput TCR immunosequencing, statistical association of individual TCRs with disease status, and machine learning. A later analysis re-examined previously published TCR beta repertoires from about 670 donors and added high-resolution HLA genotyping to investigate patterns of TCR occurrence. Rather than drawing on any new phenotypic data, the later analysis identified candidate immune exposures from TCR beta sequences and the way those sequences occurred across donors. An earlier analysis of 587 of the donors used high-throughput TCR beta sequencing to judge whether each TCR beta V gene segment behaved as functional or pseudogenic. Alongside the repertoire data, information on donor age, sex, ethnicity and CMV serostatus was compiled. In a later genetic analysis, genome-wide SNP genotypes for about 55% of the 666 donors were used, and that subset was treated as a discovery cohort. Every repertoire in the discovery cohort had been generated on one and the same sequencing platform. Both class I and class II loci were covered by HLA typing, at four-digit resolution. Typing coverage differed by locus: A, B, C, DRB1 and DQB1 were typed in roughly 629-630 donors, DQA1 in about 550, DPA1 in around 600, and DPB1 in 400 to 480. A handful of DR-DQ haplotypes were handled as single units for association and clustering because linkage in the cohort was strong. On average, roughly 250,000 unique TCR beta nucleotide sequences were sequenced per donor among roughly 430 genotyped donors of the cohort, with 15% to 20% of those sequences being non-productive. Overall study results and their limits: A further reported finding was that TCR beta sequences accurately predicted the HLA-A and HLA-B alleles for most subjects in the first cohort. In vitro tests confirmed that three of the cytomegalovirus-associated TCR beta chains recognize cytomegalovirus antigens. Because counts were too low, some 16 rarely observed V segments, including chromosome 9 orphons, were excluded from the earlier analysis of around 590 of the donors. A later genetic analysis reported fewer N-insertions in productive TCRs among donors in an Asian-associated ancestry cluster than the approximately 670-donor mean. Assigning TCR associations to individual alleles was difficult when HLA alleles, especially DR and DQ, strongly co-occurred. The study listed 150 to 200 TCR beta chains as associated with cytomegalovirus. Because HLA typing was missing for some donors at each locus, association tests included only the typed subset. The 87-base-pair reads could not distinguish some IMGT-functional V segments, including TRBV6-2 and TRBV6-3, so those segments were excluded. In a later analysis, the rate of TCR association differed among HLA loci, with DRB1 alleles having the most associated TCRs and HLA-C alleles having the fewest. Most TCR sequences were seen in very few donors, while some public TCRs were found in many individuals. A group of highly shared sequence variants was considered likely to be a technical artifact of the sequencing pipeline. It was suggested by the authors that the approach could potentially be generalized to other disease states and immunological phenotypes. A later analysis associated 17,000 or so TCR beta sequences with specific HLA alleles at a false discovery rate of 0.05. The presence/absence analyses assumed that sequencing depth was roughly uniform across donors, and that assumption may not be true. Linkage disequilibrium might explain the correlated functional status among segregating V segments, but an unknown experimental factor could not be ruled out. Broadly in line with IMGT annotations, most TCR beta V segments showed up in productive rearrangements about 90% or about 30% of the time in an earlier analysis of about 500 of the donors. A later analysis reported that several top co-occurrence clusters appeared linked to parvovirus B19, influenza, CMV and Epstein-Barr virus. Most CMV-associated TCR beta chains appeared to be HLA-restricted in a later analysis, and the HLA associations seemed to be driven largely by CMV exposure. CMV serostatus was the only immune exposure information available for the cohort. A later analysis found that HLA-associated TCR beta chains were more clonally expanded and had lower generation probabilities than equally common non-associated chains. The cohort was sequenced for TCR beta chains only, and without alpha or paired-chain data the features that could be detected were limited. Cytomegalovirus status was reported to be diagnosed by the classifier with high specificity and sensitivity in both the original and validation cohorts. In a later genetic analysis, a missense DCLRE1C variant was associated with V-gene and J-gene trimming of TCR beta chains, and the association was replicated in an independent cohort.

V drops 2 bases and J drops 5 bases, leaving 9 bases in between. CDR1 MNHEY and CDR2 SMNVEV were looked up in the germline V gene (reference sequence). The CDR3 runs 13 amino acids, cysteine and phenylalanine included. Only the CDR3 part of the read is kept: 39 bases, read in frame from the first base. The cohort consisted of more than 650 healthy bone marrow donors. Cohort members were all nominally healthy when sampled, although unrecorded immune exposures were likely present. The donor tested CMV seropositive, placing the donor among the 289 seropositive members of the cohort. A peripheral blood sample was provided by each donor, and peripheral blood mononuclear cells were used for TCR beta sequencing. The Qiagen DNeasy Blood Extraction Kit was used to extract genomic DNA from the blood cell samples. Libraries were constructed by the immunoSEQ multiplex PCR assay. For the multiplex PCR, a mixture combining 60 forward primers for TCR Vbeta segments and 13 reverse primers for TCR Jbeta segments was used. Amplification of the CDR3 region of rearranged TCR beta genes was performed with a multiplex PCR assay on genomic DNA. On the Illumina HiSeq System, the amplified TCR beta libraries were sequenced as 87-base-pair reads. The original pipeline was this. A later analysis tallied roughly 76 million unique TCR beta chains across the 610 or so repertoires, and approximately 12 million of those chains were shared by two or more donors. To remove PCR and sequencing errors, raw reads were error-corrected and collapsed into unique sequences using a nearest-neighbor algorithm that merged closely related sequences. Alignment of CDR3 sequences to IMGT reference sequences was used to assign V, D and J gene segments. For a sequence to be retained, at least a six-nucleotide match to both a V gene segment and a J gene segment was required. A rearrangement counted as productive if the CDR3 had no stop codons and remained in frame with V and J, and every other rearrangement counted as non-productive. Following IMGT convention, CDR3 was defined as the stretch from the second conserved V-encoded cysteine up to the conserved J-encoded phenylalanine. The earlier analysis of 587 of the donors excluded sequences that lacked an unambiguous match to a single V gene segment. An earlier analysis of several hundred of the donors called V segments functional above 56.7% productive rearrangements and segregating when the between-donor standard deviation exceeded 5%. A statistical classification framework was built for diagnosing cytomegalovirus status from the catalog of TCR beta chain sequences. V and J gene assignment, in a later analysis, came from comparing TCR nucleotide sequences with IMGT/GENE-DB human TR gene sequences. The TCRdist pipeline was used in a later analysis to assign CDR3 sequences and most-parsimonious VDJ recombination scenarios. In a later analysis, every TCR beta chain was defined by the combination of its CDR3 amino acid sequence and its V-gene family, and reads without a unique V-gene family were dropped. As a way to deal with suspected cross-contamination and a sequencing artifact, a later analysis dropped hundreds of nucleotide sequences that were highly shared and had low generation probability. A later analysis calculated a clonal expansion index for each public chain from normalized within-repertoire ranks of inferred template counts. In a later analysis, generation probabilities were computed using a VDJ recombination model fitted to out-of-frame rearrangements, and the results were checked against IGoR. A later analysis scored TCR-TCR, TCR-HLA and TCR-CMV co-occurrence with hypergeometric tests, applying a repertoire-size bias correction to TCR pairs. To estimate false discovery rates, a later analysis permuted the HLA or CMV assignments 20 times. In a later analysis, co-occurring TCRs were grouped using DBSCAN, and TCRdist sequence similarity was added for clustering within HLA-allele-positive subsets. Co-occurrence clustering excluded repertoires with fewer than 30,000 or more than 120,000 public chains, plus five with anomalous nucleotide sharing. Held by TCRdb, this immuneACCESS table contains in-frame sequences only and omits some clones. Under half of the omission traces to an unresolved V gene where checked; the cause of the rest is unknown. The V and J calls and clone size are taken from that table; D and trimming were inferred from the DNA. This sample lists approximately 100,000 clones; about 81% were detected once. The top ten hold 10% to 11% of the sample.

A note on this clone: The specificity of this receptor is unknown. Within one base of it there is no much larger clone, and no base qualities were kept.

The chain joins TRBV27 to TRBJ1-1; TRBD1 is a possible D gene, resting on 5 matching bases. The receptor's source is a man younger than 35 in good health and CMV-seropositive. The sample consisted of PBMCs. The sequenced DNA: TGTGCCAGCAGTTTAGAGGGGAGGACTGAAGCTTTCTTT. This is translated as CASSLEGRTEAFF.